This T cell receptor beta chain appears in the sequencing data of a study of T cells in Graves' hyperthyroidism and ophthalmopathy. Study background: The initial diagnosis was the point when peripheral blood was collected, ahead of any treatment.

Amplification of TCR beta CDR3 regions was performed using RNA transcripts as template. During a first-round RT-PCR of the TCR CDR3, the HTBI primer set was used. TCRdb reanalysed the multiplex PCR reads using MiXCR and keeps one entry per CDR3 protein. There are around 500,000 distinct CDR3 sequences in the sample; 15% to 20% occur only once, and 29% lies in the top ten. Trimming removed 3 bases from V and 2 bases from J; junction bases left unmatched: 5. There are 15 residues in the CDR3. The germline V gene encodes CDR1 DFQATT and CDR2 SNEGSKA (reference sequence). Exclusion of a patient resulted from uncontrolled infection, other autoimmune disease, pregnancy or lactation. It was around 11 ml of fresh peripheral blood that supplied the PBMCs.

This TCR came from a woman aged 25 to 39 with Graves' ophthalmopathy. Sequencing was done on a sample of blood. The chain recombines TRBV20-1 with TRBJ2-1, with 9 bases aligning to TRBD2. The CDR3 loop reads CSASSASGAYNEQFF. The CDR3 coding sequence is TGCAGTGCTAGTTCGGCTAGCGGGGCCTACAATGAGCAGTTCTTC.